This is a list of T cell receptor beta chains from one sample in a study of blood T cell repertoires in COVID-19. Clones were read by immunoSEQ multiplex PCR, and TCRdb kept only the in-frame ones, dropping some. This table holds some 230,000 clones, about 85% found once. The sample taken for sequencing was peripheral blood. The receptors stem from a woman aged 50 to 60 with COVID-19, enrolled during active disease. Both conserved end residues are part of each CDR3. The order of the fields is D gene, V gene, J gene, clone size, CDR3 protein, CDR3 DNA. D genes are given only for firm matches. The size field is filled for only some rows; it gives once, few, many or a size class.

d_call: TRBD1; v_call: TRBV7-2; j_call: TRBJ1-5; clone_size: .; cdr3_aa: CASSYFLGQGVQPQHF; cdr3_nt: TGTGCCAGCAGCTACTTTTTGGGACAGGGGGTCCAGCCCCAGCATTTT
d_call: TRBD2; v_call: TRBV15; j_call: TRBJ2-3; clone_size: .; cdr3_aa: CATSRDGRRGGADTQYF; cdr3_nt: TGTGCCACCAGCAGAGATGGCCGGCGGGGGGGAGCAGATACGCAGTATTTT
d_call: .; v_call: TRBV10-1; j_call: TRBJ2-2; clone_size: .; cdr3_aa: CASSGVSNTGELFF; cdr3_nt: TGCGCCAGCAGTGGAGTTTCGAACACCGGGGAGCTGTTTTTT
d_call: .; v_call: TRBV19; j_call: TRBJ1-2; clone_size: .; cdr3_aa: CASSIGYGGYTF; cdr3_nt: TGTGCCAGTAGTATAGGATACGGGGGCTACACCTTC
d_call: TRBD1; v_call: TRBV15; j_call: TRBJ1-2; clone_size: .; cdr3_aa: CATSSGGTGDGYTF; cdr3_nt: TGTGCCACCAGCAGTGGTGGGACAGGGGACGGCTACACCTTC
d_call: .; v_call: TRBV11-1; j_call: TRBJ1-1; clone_size: .; cdr3_aa: CASSIKPNTEAFF; cdr3_nt: TGTGCCAGCAGCATAAAGCCGAACACTGAAGCTTTCTTT
d_call: TRBD2; v_call: TRBV5-4; j_call: TRBJ2-1; clone_size: .; cdr3_aa: CASSFPRVAGGHNEQFF; cdr3_nt: TGTGCCAGCAGCTTCCCTCGTGTAGCGGGGGGACACAATGAGCAGTTCTTC
d_call: .; v_call: TRBV27; j_call: TRBJ2-3; clone_size: .; cdr3_aa: CASSPLAFYSDTQYF; cdr3_nt: TGTGCCAGCAGTCCCCTAGCCTTTTACTCAGATACGCAGTATTTT
d_call: TRBD1; v_call: TRBV7-3; j_call: TRBJ1-1; clone_size: .; cdr3_aa: CASSFPDRGGFGTEAFF; cdr3_nt: TGTGCCAGCAGCTTCCCAGACAGGGGGGGTTTCGGCACTGAAGCTTTCTTT
d_call: .; v_call: TRBV12-3/TRBV12-4; j_call: TRBJ2-3; clone_size: .; cdr3_aa: CASSDSYQDTQYF; cdr3_nt: TGTGCCAGCAGTGACAGCTACCAGGATACGCAGTATTTT
d_call: TRBD1; v_call: TRBV19; j_call: TRBJ2-1; clone_size: once; cdr3_aa: CASSLLPGQGYNEQFF; cdr3_nt: TGTGCCAGTAGCCTCCTCCCGGGACAGGGCTACAATGAGCAGTTCTTC
d_call: TRBD1; v_call: TRBV19; j_call: TRBJ1-1; clone_size: .; cdr3_aa: CASMTGWTEAFF; cdr3_nt: TGTGCCAGTATGACAGGGTGGACTGAAGCTTTCTTT
d_call: .; v_call: TRBV27; j_call: TRBJ1-2; clone_size: .; cdr3_aa: CASRPNGGRGYGYTF; cdr3_nt: TGTGCCAGCAGACCCAATGGAGGCAGGGGTTATGGCTACACCTTC
d_call: TRBD1; v_call: TRBV5-1; j_call: TRBJ1-3; clone_size: few; cdr3_aa: CASSSGQGIRNTIYF; cdr3_nt: TGCGCCAGCAGCTCCGGACAGGGAATCCGAAACACCATATATTTT
d_call: .; v_call: TRBV9; j_call: TRBJ1-2; clone_size: .; cdr3_aa: CASSGALFHGYTF; cdr3_nt: TGTGCCAGCAGCGGGGCCCTGTTTCATGGCTACACCTTC
d_call: .; v_call: TRBV7-9; j_call: TRBJ1-1; clone_size: .; cdr3_aa: CASSHPSPGAITDTEAFF; cdr3_nt: TGTGCCAGCAGCCACCCCTCCCCAGGGGCGATTACGGACACTGAAGCTTTCTTT
d_call: TRBD1; v_call: TRBV18; j_call: TRBJ1-5; clone_size: .; cdr3_aa: CASSQYAGQGAFNQPQHF; cdr3_nt: TGTGCCAGCTCTCAATACGCTGGACAGGGGGCATTTAATCAGCCCCAGCATTTT
d_call: TRBD1; v_call: TRBV7-6; j_call: TRBJ1-5; clone_size: .; cdr3_aa: CASSLRTGRNQPQHF; cdr3_nt: TGTGCCAGCAGCTTACGGACAGGCAGAAATCAGCCCCAGCATTTT
d_call: .; v_call: TRBV9; j_call: TRBJ1-2; clone_size: .; cdr3_aa: CASSVNKGEGNYGYTF; cdr3_nt: TGTGCCAGCAGCGTAAATAAGGGGGAGGGTAACTATGGCTACACCTTC
d_call: .; v_call: TRBV5-4; j_call: TRBJ2-6; clone_size: .; cdr3_aa: CASSHSPLNVLTF; cdr3_nt: TGTGCCAGCAGCCACTCACCACTAAACGTCCTGACTTTC
d_call: TRBD1; v_call: TRBV2; j_call: TRBJ1-1; clone_size: once; cdr3_aa: CASSFRQGARGGEAFF; cdr3_nt: TGTGCCAGCAGTTTTAGACAGGGGGCGCGAGGGGGTGAAGCTTTCTTT
d_call: TRBD1; v_call: TRBV2; j_call: TRBJ1-2; clone_size: .; cdr3_aa: CASSPGQGSGGGYTF; cdr3_nt: TGTGCCAGCAGTCCTGGACAGGGATCGGGAGGTGGCTACACCTTC
d_call: .; v_call: TRBV7-6; j_call: TRBJ1-4; clone_size: .; cdr3_aa: CASSAGVLANEKLFF; cdr3_nt: TGTGCCAGCAGCGCAGGGGTTCTTGCTAATGAAAAACTGTTTTTT
d_call: .; v_call: TRBV10-3; j_call: TRBJ2-3; clone_size: .; cdr3_aa: CAGGGGFSDTQYF; cdr3_nt: TGTGCAGGGGGAGGGGGGTTCTCAGATACGCAGTATTTT
d_call: .; v_call: TRBV5-4; j_call: TRBJ1-2; clone_size: .; cdr3_aa: CASSLDGYGYTF; cdr3_nt: TGTGCCAGCAGCTTGGACGGGTATGGCTACACCTTC
d_call: .; v_call: TRBV10-3; j_call: TRBJ1-3; clone_size: many; cdr3_aa: CAISGTVGNTIYF; cdr3_nt: TGTGCCATCAGTGGGACAGTAGGAAACACCATATATTTT
d_call: .; v_call: TRBV6-5; j_call: TRBJ1-1; clone_size: .; cdr3_aa: CASTPMAENTEAFF; cdr3_nt: TGTGCCAGCACGCCAATGGCAGAAAACACTGAAGCTTTCTTT
d_call: .; v_call: TRBV19; j_call: TRBJ1-5; clone_size: .; cdr3_aa: CASSTRDTDQPQHF; cdr3_nt: TGTGCCAGTAGTACCCGGGACACCGATCAGCCCCAGCATTTT
d_call: TRBD1; v_call: TRBV4-3; j_call: TRBJ1-2; clone_size: .; cdr3_aa: CASSQLQGTSDGYTF; cdr3_nt: TGCGCCAGCAGCCAACTACAGGGGACGAGTGATGGCTACACCTTC
d_call: TRBD2; v_call: TRBV19; j_call: TRBJ2-7; clone_size: .; cdr3_aa: CASSSQTSGIYEQYF; cdr3_nt: TGTGCCAGTAGTTCCCAGACTAGCGGGATATACGAGCAGTACTTC
d_call: .; v_call: TRBV19; j_call: TRBJ2-5; clone_size: .; cdr3_aa: CATTRGETQYF; cdr3_nt: TGTGCCACAACTAGAGGAGAGACCCAGTACTTC
d_call: TRBD1; v_call: TRBV19; j_call: TRBJ2-4; clone_size: .; cdr3_aa: CASSPLGGQGAKNIQYF; cdr3_nt: TGTGCCAGTAGCCCCCTGGGGGGACAGGGGGCCAAAAACATTCAGTACTTC
d_call: TRBD2; v_call: TRBV13; j_call: TRBJ2-3; clone_size: .; cdr3_aa: CASSGRTSGGAVTDTQYF; cdr3_nt: TGTGCCAGCAGCGGACGGACTAGCGGGGGGGCAGTGACAGATACGCAGTATTTT
d_call: TRBD1; v_call: TRBV10-3; j_call: TRBJ1-2; clone_size: .; cdr3_aa: CAIKPGQGRGGYTF; cdr3_nt: TGTGCCATCAAACCGGGACAGGGAAGGGGTGGCTACACCTTC
d_call: TRBD1; v_call: TRBV9; j_call: TRBJ1-1; clone_size: .; cdr3_aa: CASSVEPGGIAFF; cdr3_nt: TGTGCCAGCAGCGTAGAGCCAGGGGGCATCGCTTTCTTT
d_call: .; v_call: TRBV28; j_call: TRBJ1-4; clone_size: .; cdr3_aa: CASSLILRQSNEKLFF; cdr3_nt: TGTGCCAGCAGTTTAATCTTGAGACAGTCTAATGAAAAACTGTTTTTT
d_call: .; v_call: TRBV7-6; j_call: TRBJ1-3; clone_size: .; cdr3_aa: CASSAGLLSGNTIYF; cdr3_nt: TGTGCCAGCAGTGCGGGGCTTCTCTCTGGAAACACCATATATTTT
d_call: .; v_call: TRBV3-1/TRBV3-2; j_call: TRBJ1-2; clone_size: .; cdr3_aa: CASSQSLLGGPNYGYTF; cdr3_nt: TGTGCCAGCAGCCAAAGTCTTCTCGGAGGCCCTAACTATGGCTACACCTTC
d_call: .; v_call: TRBV9; j_call: TRBJ2-3; clone_size: .; cdr3_aa: CASSARVSGDTQYF; cdr3_nt: TGTGCCAGCAGCGCCAGGGTTTCGGGAGATACGCAGTATTTT
d_call: TRBD1; v_call: TRBV10-3; j_call: TRBJ1-3; clone_size: .; cdr3_aa: CATQGAGNTIYF; cdr3_nt: TGTGCCACACAGGGGGCAGGAAACACCATATATTTT
d_call: .; v_call: TRBV4-3; j_call: TRBJ1-6; clone_size: .; cdr3_aa: CASSQERGRNSPLHF; cdr3_nt: TGCGCCAGCAGCCAAGAGAGAGGGCGAAATTCACCCCTCCACTTT
d_call: TRBD1; v_call: TRBV3-1/TRBV3-2; j_call: TRBJ1-5; clone_size: once; cdr3_aa: CASSQQGAGSNQPQHF; cdr3_nt: TGTGCCAGCAGCCAACAGGGGGCGGGAAGCAATCAGCCCCAGCATTTT
d_call: .; v_call: TRBV7-2; j_call: TRBJ2-1; clone_size: once; cdr3_aa: CASSLVGGNEQFF; cdr3_nt: TGTGCCAGCAGCTTAGTCGGGGGAAATGAGCAGTTCTTC